What follows are 28 T cell receptor beta chains derived from one specimen sequenced in a study of T-cell memory formation after mild COVID-19. Each CDR3 protein gets one entry after TCRdb re-called the 5' RACE reads with MiXCR. The sample records tens of thousands of distinct CDR3 sequences, around a quarter being singletons. The sample comprised PBMCs or a T cell subset sorted from them (not recorded which). These receptors all stem from a man younger than 30 who had mild COVID-19 (a few samples of this study predate the infection). Cell type and time point are not known.

The chain links TRBV3-1 to TRBJ2-7, with D hard to call. V was cut by 1 base and J by 7 bases, with 17 bases left in between. The CDR3 length is 15 residues. Germline V lookup: CDR1 LGHDT, CDR2 YNNKEL (reference sequence). CDR3 DNA sequence: TGTGCCAGCAGCCAAGTATCTGACTTAAGATGGGAGCAGTACTTC. Translating it yields CASSQVSDLRWEQYF.

The chain employs TRBV7-9 and TRBJ1-3; 7 bases line up with TRBD1. This CDR3 has 17 amino acids. Germline V gene lookup returns CDR1 SEHNR and CDR2 FQNEAQ (reference sequence). V was clipped by 4 bases and J by 2 bases; unmatched bases: 11. This CDR3 is CASSSSRQGTAGNTIYF. The CDR3 region has the DNA TGTGCCAGCAGCTCCAGTAGACAGGGCACTGCTGGAAACACCATATATTTT. Full variable domain (outside the CDR3, taken from reference TRBV7-9 and TRBJ1-3): DTGVSQNPRHKITKRGQNVTFRCDPISEHNRLYWYRQTLGQGPEFLTYFQNEAQLEKSRLLSDRFSAERPKGSFSTLEIQRTEQGDSAMYLCASSSSRQGTAGNTIYFGEGSWLTVV.

The CDR3 nucleotides read TGTGCCAGCAGCTCTTATAGAGACAGCCCGCGATCGAGCACCGGGGAGCTGTTTTTT. Translation: CASSSYRDSPRSSTGELFF. The chain combines TRBV11-2 with TRBJ2-2, with a tentative D call TRBD1 (5 bases). The V end lost 4 bases, the J end lost 4 bases, and 25 bases lay between the germline ends. Germline V gene lookup returns CDR1 SGHAT and CDR2 FQNNGV. This CDR3 is 19 amino acids long.

The chain combines TRBV10-1 with TRBJ2-7, with D maybe TRBD2 (6 bases). Germline V gene lookup returns CDR1 WNHNN and CDR2 SYGVQD (reference sequence). The CDR3 has 14 residues. Trimming took off 2 bases at V and 2 bases at J, with 10 bases between the two ends. CDR3: CASSEAGKPYEQYF. CDR3 nucleotide sequence: TGCGCCAGCAGTGAGGCGGGGAAACCCTACGAGCAGTACTTC.

The rearrangement uses TRBV6-1 and TRBJ1-1, with D uncertain. Germline V gene sequence: CDR1 MNHNS, CDR2 SASEGT. CDR3 length: 11 residues. V lost 3 bases to trimming and J lost 11 bases, with 10 bases between them. In DNA form, the CDR3 reads TGTGCCAGCAGTGACCGCCTTTGGGCTTTCTTT. Amino acid sequence: CASSDRLWAFF.

The V call is TRBV20-1, the J call TRBJ2-7; 11 positions match TRBD2. Germline V gene sequence: CDR1 DFQATT, CDR2 SNEGSKA (reference sequence). V lost 1 base and J lost 4; bases outside the gene matches: 6. The CDR3 totals 15 residues. As DNA, the CDR3 is TGCAGTGCTAGAGGTCTAGCGGGGGGACCTTACGAGCAGTACTTC. As protein: CSARGLAGGPYEQYF.

This clonotype has only a few counts. V is TRBV20-1 and J is TRBJ1-4, with D possibly being TRBD1 (5 bases). Trimming removed 3 bases from V and 8 bases from J, with 13 bases in between. The germline V gene has CDR1 DFQATT and CDR2 SNEGSKA (reference sequence). The CDR3 loop spans 13 amino acids. The CDR3 reads CSARKGAEEKLFF. The CDR3 nucleotides are TGCAGTGCTAGGAAAGGGGCGGAAGAAAAACTGTTTTTT.

V usage is TRBV4-3 and J usage is TRBJ2-1, with 8 bases identical to TRBD1. The CDR3 loop spans 15 amino acids. J gave up 3 bases and V 4 bases, and 5 bases lay outside the gene matches. Germline V gene sequence: CDR1 LGHNA, CDR2 YSLEER. CDR3 nucleotides: TGCGCCAGCAGCCGAGGGACAGGTGGCTACAATGAGCAGTTCTTC. It translates to CASSRGTGGYNEQFF.

This clonotype was observed a handful of times. The J gene is TRBJ2-5, the V gene TRBV7-9, with 7 bases that match TRBD1. Germline-derived CDR1 and CDR2 are SEHNR and FQNEAQ (reference sequence). V lost 5 bases and J lost 1; bases outside the gene matches: 4. The CDR3 has 14 residues. The CDR3 DNA reads as TGTGCCAGCAGCCGGTGGGACAGCCAAGAGACCCAGTACTTC. Translated: CASSRWDSQETQYF.

The genes are TRBV7-2 and TRBJ2-3; the D is unclear. CDR3 size: 12 residues. V lost 6 bases to trimming and J lost 2 bases, with 6 bases between them. CDR1 and CDR2 (germline): SGHTA, FQGNSA. The CDR3 bases are TGTGCCAGCAGACCTACCACAGATACGCAGTATTTT. This codes for CASRPTTDTQYF. Variable domain in full (rest from reference TRBV7-2 and TRBJ2-3): GAGVSQSPSNKVTEKGKDVELRCDPISGHTALYWYRQSLGQGLEFLIYFQGNSAPDKSGLPSDRFSAERTGGSVSTLTIQRTQQEDSAVYLCASRPTTDTQYFGPGTRLTVL.

The V and J genes are TRBV29-1 and TRBJ1-3, with TRBD1 matching over 7 bases. In germline, CDR1 is SQVTM, CDR2 ANQGSEA. The CDR3 loop spans 13 amino acids. Trimming removed 5 bases from V and 4 bases from J; junction bases left unmatched: 5. The CDR3: CSVPGQVGNTIYF. The CDR3 region has the DNA TGCAGCGTTCCTGGACAGGTCGGAAACACCATATATTTT.

The gene calls are TRBV6-5 and TRBJ1-1; D is possibly TRBD1 (5 bases). CDR1 is MNHEY, CDR2 SVGAGI, per germline. The CDR3 is made up of 14 amino acids. Trimming pared 2 bases from V and 1 base from J, leaving 8 bases between. The CDR3 bases are TGTGCCAGCAGTTACCACACAGGGAACACTGAAGCTTTCTTT. Translated, it gives CASSYHTGNTEAFF.

This chain uses TRBV4-3 with TRBJ2-3, with 8 nucleotides matching TRBD1. Germline CDR1 LGHNA, CDR2 YSLEER. The J segment lost 0 bases and the V segment lost 2 bases, leaving 10 bases of the junction unmatched. This CDR3 contains 18 residues. The CDR3 nucleotides read TGCGCCAGCAGCCAAAGGACAGGGAGAAGAACTAGCACAGATACGCAGTATTTT. Translated, it gives CASSQRTGRRTSTDTQYF.

This clonotype was seen more than once but under ten times. The rearrangement uses TRBV25-1 and TRBJ1-2; 9 positions match TRBD1. This CDR3 spans 14 amino acids. Germline lookup yields CDR1 MGHDK and CDR2 SYGVNS. V shed 6 bases, J shed 9 bases, and the junction held 11 bases outside the gene matches. The CDR3 sequence is CASSRDRDYVSYTF. CDR3 nucleotides: TGTGCCAGCAGCCGGGACAGGGATTATGTGAGCTACACCTTC.

A few counts support this clonotype. The genes are TRBV4-3 and TRBJ2-7; 7 bases line up with TRBD1. The CDR3 runs 17 residues. Germline trimming cut 3 bases from V and 1 base from J; bases unmatched to any gene: 12. Per germline, CDR1 LGHNA and CDR2 YSLEER. CDR3 residues: CASSHNTDRARSYEQYF. The CDR3 DNA follows: TGCGCCAGCAGCCATAACACTGACAGGGCCCGTTCCTACGAGCAGTACTTC.

The CDR3 loop is CASSLAVLGPDYPNEQFF. DNA of the CDR3: TGCGCCAGCAGCTTGGCGGTTTTGGGACCAGATTACCCTAATGAGCAGTTCTTC. The chain recombines TRBV5-1 with TRBJ2-1, with D possibly called TRBD1 or TRBD2 (5 bases each). CDR3 length: 18 residues. Germline V gives CDR1 SGHRS, CDR2 YFSETQ. The V and J ends lost 0 bases and 7 bases respectively, with 23 bases between them. The complete variable domain, with remaining parts taken from reference TRBV5-1 and TRBJ2-1, reads KAGVTQTPRYLIKTRGQQVTLSCSPISGHRSVSWYQQTPGQGLQFLFEYFSETQRNKGNFPGRFSGRQFSNSRSEMNVSTLELGDSALYLCASSLAVLGPDYPNEQFFGPGTRLTVL.

The V and J genes are TRBV20-1 and TRBJ2-7; TRBD1 is a possible D gene (6 bases). This CDR3 spans 11 amino acids. CDR1 is DFQATT, CDR2 SNEGSKA, per germline (reference sequence). Trimming took 3 bases from V and 3 from J, leaving 6 bases between them. CDR3 protein: CSARDSYEQYV. The CDR3 nucleotides read TGCAGTGCTAGGGACAGCTACGAGCAGTACGTC.

The chain is built from TRBV4-1 and TRBJ1-1; D is unresolved. Trimming pared 6 bases from V and 0 bases from J, leaving 14 bases between. The CDR3 has 15 amino acids. CDR1 and CDR2 from the germline V gene are MGHRA and YSYEKL. Here the CDR3 DNA reads TGCGCCAGCAGGTTAGAGGTAGGGATGAACACTGAAGCTTTCTTT. It translates to CASRLEVGMNTEAFF.

This chain links TRBV9 with TRBJ1-1, with D maybe TRBD1 (6 bases). With 3 bases removed from V and 3 bases from J, the gap between germline ends came to 12 bases. This CDR3 spans 14 amino acids. Germline V gene data show CDR1 as SGDLS and CDR2 as YYNGEE. As DNA, the CDR3 is TGTGCCAGCAGCGCAGGGTCAGGGGACACTGAAGCTTTCTTT. It is translated as CASSAGSGDTEAFF.

This clonotype appeared a few times. This sequence joins TRBV7-9 and TRBJ2-6, with 8 bases identical to TRBD1. CDR1 and CDR2 (germline): SEHNR, FQNEAQ (reference sequence). The CDR3 loop spans 17 amino acids. The junction had 4 bases not matched to a gene; V was cut back by 3 bases and J by 0 bases. Here the CDR3 DNA reads TGTGCCAGCAGCTTCAGGGGGACAGGCTCTGGGGCCAACGTCCTGACTTTC. Protein: CASSFRGTGSGANVLTF.

This clonotype turned up a few times. The rearrangement joins TRBV7-9 to TRBJ1-2, with 9 nucleotides matching TRBD1. V shed 5 bases and J 3 bases; nucleotides not matched to a gene: 10. Germline V gene data show CDR1 as SEHNR and CDR2 as FQNEAQ (reference sequence). This CDR3 spans 16 amino acids. The chain's CDR3 is CASSVGIRDRDYGYTF. As DNA, the CDR3 is TGTGCCAGCAGCGTAGGCATCCGGGACAGGGACTATGGCTACACCTTC. Based on the CDR3 plus reference TRBV7-9 and TRBJ1-2, the full variable domain is DTGVSQNPRHKITKRGQNVTFRCDPISEHNRLYWYRQTLGQGPEFLTYFQNEAQLEKSRLLSDRFSAERPKGSFSTLEIQRTEQGDSAMYLCASSVGIRDRDYGYTFGSGTRLTVV.

This clonotype was detected a few times. The chain has TRBV5-1 and TRBJ2-2; 7 bases are a match to TRBD1. The V gene end was trimmed by 2 bases and the J gene end by 6 bases; junction bases not matched to a gene: 7. The CDR3 consists of 15 residues. Per the germline V gene, CDR1 is SGHRS and CDR2 is YFSETQ. The CDR3 is CASSFIQGTAGELFF. CDR3 sequence (DNA): TGCGCCAGCAGCTTCATACAGGGGACGGCCGGGGAGCTGTTTTTT.

This clonotype is termed medium-sized. This rearrangement joins TRBV24-1 to TRBJ2-1, with D uncertain. The CDR3 is made up of 12 amino acids. Germline lookup yields CDR1 KGHDR and CDR2 SFDVKD. Trimming pared 3 bases from V and 8 bases from J, leaving 7 bases between. Here the CDR3 DNA reads TGTGCCACCAGTGATCTTAGGTATGAGCAGTTCTTC. This translates into CATSDLRYEQFF.

This chain joins TRBV6-5 and TRBJ1-5; possible D gene TRBD1, 5 bases. The ends were cut back, 0 bases at V and 7 bases at J, with 13 bases in the middle. This CDR3 has 15 amino acids. The germline V gene has CDR1 MNHEY and CDR2 SVGAGI. The CDR3 DNA follows: TGTGCCAGCAGTTACTCCGACAGCCCCGGGCAGCCCCAGCATTTT. It specifies CASSYSDSPGQPQHF.

The table lists this clonotype with a few counts. The V call is TRBV12-3 or TRBV12-4, the J call TRBJ2-7; no clear D gene. The CDR3 consists of 13 residues. Trimming removed 6 bases at V and 2 bases at J, with 11 bases between. CDR3 protein: CASSPGHTYEQYF. In DNA, the CDR3 is TGTGCCAGCAGCCCCGGGCATACCTACGAGCAGTACTTC.

The V gene is TRBV4-1, the J gene TRBJ2-7; weak D call: TRBD1 (7 bases). V was shortened by 0 bases and J by 4 bases, with 13 bases between the two germline ends. Germline values: CDR1 MGHRA, CDR2 YSYEKL. The CDR3 covers 15 residues. Written as DNA, the CDR3 is TGCGCCAGCAGCCAAGATCCAGGGGGGATGTACGAGCAGTACGTC. Protein product: CASSQDPGGMYEQYV.

The chain joins TRBV4-3 to TRBJ2-7, with D tentatively TRBD1 (5 bases). The ends were cut back, 4 bases at V and 5 bases at J, with 18 bases in the middle. The CDR3 is 15 amino acids. Looked up from germline, CDR1 is LGHNA and CDR2 is YSLEER. The CDR3 nucleotides are TGCGCCAGCAGCCCCCAAGTGGTAGGGGCTGACGAGCAGTACTTC. It translates to CASSPQVVGADEQYF.

This chain links TRBV10-2 with TRBJ2-7, with D unresolved. Germline V lookup: CDR1 WSHSY, CDR2 SAAADI. The CDR3 runs to 13 residues. V was clipped by 3 bases and J by 7 bases, with 13 bases between them. The CDR3 DNA follows: TGCGCCAGCAGTGACCTCGGCAACAAGGAGCAGTACTTC. The encoded protein is CASSDLGNKEQYF.